This T cell receptor beta chain was documented in a study of cytomegalovirus exposure and HLA in healthy donors. On the study more broadly: Earlier results showed 90 million to 120 million unique TCR beta sequences derived from roughly 200 million T cells. Whole-study findings and limits: Certain sequence variants were highly shared and formed a cluster, and this cluster was likely a sequencing artifact. Productive rates of about 87% or about 30% were seen for most TCR beta V segments in an earlier analysis. CMV antigen specificity of a few CMV-associated chains was confirmed in vitro.

A word on this clone: Antigen specificity is unknown.

Amplification used 60 Vbeta primers and 13 Jbeta primers. Assay: immunoSEQ multiplex PCR; the TCRdb copy retains only in-frame clones and omits some. The sample has approximately 140,000 clones, 82% seen once; the top ten hold over 2.5%. The sequencing input was PBMCs. This sequence originates from a male donor in good health and CMV-seronegative.

The CDR3 DNA reads as TGTGCCAGCAGCTTTGGACTAGCGGGGGGCACAGATACGCAGTATTTT. Its translation: CASSFGLAGGTDTQYF. The chain carries TRBV7-9 and TRBJ2-3; 13 bases fit TRBD2. Looked up from germline, CDR1 is SEHNR and CDR2 is FQNEAQ (reference sequence). The CDR3 spans 16 residues. With V trimmed by 3 bases and J by 1 base, 1 base remained unmatched.